The 9 T cell receptor beta chains in this list originate from one sample, sequenced in a study of blood T cell repertoires in COVID-19. Assay: immunoSEQ multiplex PCR; the TCRdb copy retains only in-frame clones and omits some. The profile shows approximately 230,000 clones, roughly 89% of them singletons. Sequenced input: peripheral blood. The receptors originated from a man under 40 who had recovered from COVID-19.

V and J are TRBV4-1 and TRBJ2-3, with TRBD2 matching over 8 bases. Germline V gene data show CDR1 as MGHRA and CDR2 as YSYEKL. Trimming at V came to 5 bases and at J to 5 bases, leaving 18 bases not matched to a gene. CDR3 length equals 18 residues. The CDR3 spells CASSTTQRGPIRGDTQYF. CDR3 sequence (DNA): TGCGCCAGCAGCACGACTCAGCGGGGGCCCATAAGAGGAGATACGCAGTATTTT.

This sequence joins TRBV5-8 and TRBJ1-5, with D unclear. The V and J ends lost 2 bases and 6 bases respectively, with 6 bases between them. Germline V gives CDR1 SGHTS, CDR2 YDEGEE. The CDR3 totals 12 residues. This CDR3 reads CASSFVFQPQHF. CDR3 nucleotide sequence: TGTGCCAGCAGCTTCGTATTTCAGCCCCAGCATTTT.

V gene TRBV19 combines with J gene TRBJ2-1; TRBD1 aligns across 11 bases. From germline, CDR1 is LNHDA and CDR2 SQIVND (reference sequence). Trimming at V came to 11 bases and at J to 7 bases, leaving 10 bases not matched to a gene. The CDR3 length is 14 residues. CDR3 in amino acids: CASRTGGDRNEQFF. CDR3 DNA: TGTGCCTCGCGGACAGGGGGCGACAGAAATGAGCAGTTCTTC.

The genes are TRBV11-2 and TRBJ2-7, with a weak D call TRBD1 (6 bases). V was shortened by 0 bases and J by 0 bases, with 15 bases between the two germline ends. Germline loops: CDR1 SGHAT, CDR2 FQNNGV. This CDR3 is built from 17 residues. CDR3 in DNA: TGTGCCAGCAGCTTAGATCTAACAGGGTCGGGCTCCTACGAGCAGTACTTC. Its protein product is CASSLDLTGSGSYEQYF.

This chain links TRBV5-1 with TRBJ1-5; D not certain. CDR1 SGHRS and CDR2 YFSETQ come from the germline V gene. The CDR3 spans 13 residues. V was pared by 5 bases and J by 5 bases, with 11 bases between. The CDR3 region has the DNA TGCGCCAGCAGTTACGGGTGGGATCAGCCCCAGCATTTT. It encodes CASSYGWDQPQHF.

This chain joins TRBV12-3 or TRBV12-4 and TRBJ2-2; weak D call: TRBD2 (5 bases). Trimming took 5 bases from V and 6 from J, leaving 10 bases between them. The CDR3 length is 13 residues. The CDR3 nucleotides read TGTGCCAGCAGTGGTTCGAGGGCCGGGGAGCTGTTTTTT. Translating it yields CASSGSRAGELFF.

The gene calls are TRBV3-1 (or the pseudogene TRBV3-2) and TRBJ2-2, with 8 bases that match TRBD2. V lost 3 bases to trimming and J lost 4 bases; unmatched junction nucleotides: 10. Germline values: CDR1 LGHDT, CDR2 YNNKEL (reference sequence). This CDR3 spans 17 amino acids. The CDR3 reads CASSQGAGGVVTGELFF. The DNA for the CDR3 is TGTGCCAGCAGCCAGGGGGCGGGAGGAGTCGTCACCGGGGAGCTGTTTTTT.

CDR3 amino acids: CASSWDSWGAEQYF. DNA of the CDR3: TGTGCCAGCAGCTGGGATAGCTGGGGCGCCGAGCAGTACTTC. The chain uses TRBV11-2 and TRBJ2-7, with D perhaps TRBD1 (5 bases). Trimming stripped 4 bases from V and 6 bases from J, with 16 bases between. The germline CDR1 and CDR2 sequences are SGHAT and FQNNGV. CDR3 size: 14 residues.

The V gene is TRBV5-4, the J gene TRBJ2-2; TRBD2 is a possible D gene (6 bases). V was cut by 1 base and J by 5 bases, with 15 bases left in between. CDR1 is SGHNT, CDR2 YYREEE, per germline (reference sequence). The length of the CDR3 is 16 residues. The CDR3 DNA follows: TGTGCCAGCAGCTTGCCCTGGGGCGGGGCTACCGGGGAGCTGTTTTTT. As protein: CASSLPWGGATGELFF.